This T cell receptor (beta chain) comes out of a study of shared clonotypes between healthy human individuals. Study-wide findings and caveats: Donor scarcity curtailed the genetic and exposure-history diversity represented herein.

With 4 bases removed from V and 7 bases from J, the gap between germline ends came to 10 bases. Germline values: CDR1 GTSNPN, CDR2 SVGIG (reference sequence). The CDR3 totals 11 residues. To note about this clone: No antigen is known for it.

Splitting of each subset's genomic DNA was done evenly across several immunoSEQ plates. Clones were read by immunoSEQ multiplex PCR, and TCRdb kept only the in-frame ones, dropping some. The table includes about 1 million clones, about 74% detected once. The genes are TRBV30 and TRBJ1-2; tentative D call: TRBD1 (5 bases). The TCR originated in a man between 18 and 35 years old in good health. Material: memory CD4+ T cells sorted from blood. Subset described: CD45RA-negative fraction. CDR3 amino acids: CAWNGQGGYTF. In nucleotides, the CDR3 is TGTGCCTGGAATGGTCAGGGTGGCTACACCTTC.